The next 15 T cell receptor beta chains were all read from a single sample in a study of T cell repertoires in cytomegalovirus infection. TCRdb processed the reads anew with MiXCR; each CDR3 protein has one entry. This sample carries under 350,000 distinct CDR3 sequences, around 9.6% of them seen once, and the ten largest clones take approximately 2.4%. Material: PBMCs. These TCRs come from a human donor in good health (CMV status not recorded). Some clones in this sample may be carry-over from other donors' samples.

In its sample, this clonotype was seen many times. DNA of the CDR3: TGTGCCAGCAGTTTGAGGGCGGAGAACACTGAAGCTTTCTTT. Its protein product is CASSLRAENTEAFF. The chain employs TRBV27 and TRBJ1-1; no definite D call. Germline CDR1 and CDR2: MNHEY and SMNVEV (reference sequence). This CDR3 contains 14 residues. Trimming stripped 3 bases from V and 1 base from J, with 9 bases between.

This clonotype was seen ten or more times. V gene TRBV6-6 combines with J gene TRBJ1-4, with a possible D match to TRBD1 (6 bases). V lost 4 bases to trimming and J lost 2 bases, with 14 bases between them. Germline lookup yields CDR1 MNHNY and CDR2 SVGAGI (reference sequence). The length of the CDR3 is 16 residues. DNA for the CDR3: TGTGCCAGCAGTTGGGGACAAGGGAGGACTAATGAAAAACTGTTTTTT. The encoded protein is CASSWGQGRTNEKLFF.

This clonotype was counted at least ten times. This chain joins TRBV25-1 and TRBJ2-2; the D gene is possibly TRBD1 (6 bases). This CDR3 spans 13 amino acids. The ends were cut back, 4 bases at V and 8 bases at J, with 11 bases in the middle. The germline V gene has CDR1 MGHDK and CDR2 SYGVNS. As DNA, the CDR3 is TGTGCCAGCAGTGGTTGGGGGACAGGGGAGCTGTTTTTT. Protein product: CASSGWGTGELFF.

This clonotype was recorded a few times. The chain combines TRBV5-6 with TRBJ2-1; possible D gene TRBD1, 6 bases. V lost 3 bases to trimming and J lost 0 bases, with 13 bases between them. CDR3 size: 16 residues. Per germline, CDR1 SGHDT and CDR2 YYEEEE. The CDR3 DNA reads TGTGCCAGCAGCTGGGGGCTTGTAAGCTCCTACAATGAGCAGTTCTTC. This translates into CASSWGLVSSYNEQFF. Complete variable domain (other parts from reference TRBV5-6 and TRBJ2-1): DAGVTQSPTHLIKTRGQQVTLRCSPKSGHDTVSWYQQALGQGPQFIFQYYEEEERQRGNFPDRFSGHQFPNYSSELNVNALLLGDSALYLCASSWGLVSSYNEQFFGPGTRLTVL.

V gene TRBV20-1 combines with J gene TRBJ1-4; D is unresolved. The CDR3 is 15 amino acids. Deletions cut 3 bases from V and 7 bases from J, with 18 bases between. The germline V gene has CDR1 DFQATT and CDR2 SNEGSKA (reference sequence). CDR3 in amino acids: CSARSGLTTLEKLFF. The DNA of the CDR3 is TGCAGTGCTAGGTCAGGCCTAACGACGCTTGAAAAACTGTTTTTT.

This clonotype was observed at least ten times. In DNA form, the CDR3 reads TGCGCCAGCAGCTTGGGGTCAGGGGCCTACGAGCAGTACGTC. Translated: CASSLGSGAYEQYV. The rearrangement links TRBV5-1 to TRBJ2-7; possibly TRBD1 for D (6 bases). This CDR3 is 14 amino acids long. V shed 0 bases and J shed 2 bases, with 9 bases lying between them. The germline CDR1 and CDR2 sequences are SGHRS and YFSETQ.

This clonotype was counted many times. V gene TRBV20-1 combines with J gene TRBJ1-1; D gene uncertain. V lost 3 bases, J lost 1 base, and 12 bases lay in between. CDR3 length equals 14 residues. Looked up from germline, CDR1 is DFQATT and CDR2 is SNEGSKA (reference sequence). The DNA of the CDR3 is TGCAGTGCTAGGATACCTACACGGAACACTGAAGCTTTCTTT. It encodes CSARIPTRNTEAFF.

This clonotype has a count of ten or more. The chain is built from TRBV7-6 and TRBJ2-5; D may be TRBD1 or TRBD2 (7 bases each). Germline CDR1 is SGHVS and CDR2 is FNYEAQ. The CDR3 runs to 16 residues. With 5 bases removed from V and 5 bases from J, the gap between germline ends came to 21 bases. The CDR3 sequence: CASSRSGGGTGETQYF. The CDR3 DNA follows: TGTGCCAGCAGCCGATCAGGGGGAGGGACGGGTGAGACCCAGTACTTC.

This clonotype has at least ten counts. The chain is built from TRBV5-4 and TRBJ1-6, with a possible D match to TRBD1 (6 bases). There are 14 residues in the CDR3. CDR1 SGHNT and CDR2 YYREEE come from the germline V gene (reference sequence). Trimming cost V 0 bases and J 13 bases, with 14 bases left between them. In DNA, the CDR3 is TGTGCCAGCAGCTTGGACAGGGATTCGGCTCCCCTCCACTTT. This encodes CASSLDRDSAPLHF.

This clonotype was counted many times. The CDR3 loop is CSARDTAGGGEQYV. CDR3 coding DNA: TGCAGTGCTAGAGATACGGCAGGGGGAGGCGAGCAGTACGTC. The V gene is TRBV20-1, the J gene TRBJ2-7; D may be TRBD1 (7 bases). V dropped 0 bases and J dropped 6 bases, with 15 bases sitting between them. This CDR3 comprises 14 residues. Per germline, CDR1 DFQATT and CDR2 SNEGSKA (reference sequence).

This clonotype has at least ten counts. This CDR3 reads CASSLVPAGANNEQFF. CDR3 sequence (DNA): TGTGCCAGCAGCTTAGTGCCAGCGGGGGCCAACAATGAGCAGTTCTTC. The chain has TRBV7-9 and TRBJ2-1, with 8 bases that match TRBD2. This CDR3 has 16 residues. After removal of 1 base from V and 5 bases from J, the junction contained 7 bases not matched to a gene. The V gene's germline CDR1 is SEHNR and CDR2 FQNEAQ (reference sequence).

The sample holds many counts of this clonotype. V gene TRBV7-8 combines with J gene TRBJ2-2; D is unclear. This CDR3 spans 12 amino acids. Germline V gene sequence: CDR1 SGHVS, CDR2 FQNEAQ. V dropped 4 bases and J dropped 0 bases, with 0 bases sitting between them. The CDR3: CASSSNTGELFF. In DNA form, the CDR3 reads TGTGCCAGCAGCTCGAACACCGGGGAGCTGTTTTTT.

This clonotype was counted once. With a much larger clone just one base away, this may be a read error. The chain is built from TRBV2 and TRBJ2-1; D uncertain. CDR1 and CDR2 from the germline V gene are SNHLY and FYNNEI. The CDR3 totals 13 residues. The CDR3 region is CTSSFRNYNEQFF. The CDR3 region has the DNA TGTACCAGCAGTTTTAGGAACTACAATGAGCAGTTCTTC. Variable domain in full (rest from reference TRBV2 and TRBJ2-1): EPEVTQTPSHQVTQMGQEVILRCVPISNHLYFYWYRQILGQKVEFLVSFYNNEISEKSEIFDDQFSVERPDGSNFTLKIRSTKLEDSAMYFCTSSFRNYNEQFFGPGTRLTVL.

The V gene is TRBV7-3, the J gene TRBJ2-3; 8 bases agree with TRBD1. Germline trimming cut 5 bases from V and 5 bases from J; bases unmatched to any gene: 9. CDR3 length: 15 residues. Germline V CDR1 and CDR2: SGHTA, FQGTGA. The CDR3 nucleotides are TGTGCCAGCAGCGAATTACGAGGGACAGGAGATACGCAGTATTTT. It encodes CASSELRGTGDTQYF.

This clonotype was found many times. The rearrangement joins TRBV14 to TRBJ1-1; tentative D call: TRBD1 (5 bases). Trimming took 8 bases from V and 1 from J, leaving 14 bases between them. Germline CDR1 and CDR2: SGHDN and FVKESK. CDR3 length equals 14 residues. The CDR3 here is CASGRATGNTEAFF. The CDR3 nucleotides are TGTGCCAGCGGACGTGCAACAGGGAACACTGAAGCTTTCTTT.